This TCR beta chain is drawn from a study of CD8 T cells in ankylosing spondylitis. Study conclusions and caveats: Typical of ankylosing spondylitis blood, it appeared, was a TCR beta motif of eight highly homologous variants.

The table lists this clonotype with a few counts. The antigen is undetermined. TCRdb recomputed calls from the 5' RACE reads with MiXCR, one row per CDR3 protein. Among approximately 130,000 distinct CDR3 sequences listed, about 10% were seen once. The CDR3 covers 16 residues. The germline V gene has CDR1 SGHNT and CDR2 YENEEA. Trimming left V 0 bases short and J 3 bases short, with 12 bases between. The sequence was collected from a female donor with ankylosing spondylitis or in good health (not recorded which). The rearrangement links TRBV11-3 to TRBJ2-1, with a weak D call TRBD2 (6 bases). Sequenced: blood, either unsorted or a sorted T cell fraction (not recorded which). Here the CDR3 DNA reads TGTGCCAGCAGCTTAGATCCGGCGGGGTTCTACAATGAGCAGTTCTTC. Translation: CASSLDPAGFYNEQFF.